This T cell receptor (beta chain) came from a study of OX40 agonist ivuxolimab in advanced cancers. Study-level information: Those enrolled were 70% to 85% male, with a mean age of approximately 60 years and ages from 23 to 79. It was permissible to have had prior anti-PD-1, anti-PD-L1 or anti-CTLA-4 therapy, and around 41% had some. Study-level findings and limits: In the 0.1 to 3.0 mg/kg range, CD4+ and CD8+ blood T cells had expanded clonally by week 6.

Repertoires were generated with immunoSEQ multiplex PCR, while TCRdb's copy carries only in-frame clones and drops some. Found here are some 98,000 clones, roughly 91% of them singletons; the top ten hold around 0.28%. To note about this clone: Its antigen is currently unknown.

The sequence derives from an adult with an advanced solid tumor such as melanoma, head and neck, liver or kidney cancer. Sequencing was performed on CD4+ or CD8+ T cells sorted from blood, taken in a trial of the OX40 agonist ivuxolimab.

CDR3 DNA: TGTGCCAGCTCACCTTCGACGGGGACAGGGGGTTTGGGCACTGAAGCTTTCTTT. Residues: CASSPSTGTGGLGTEAFF. The chain combines TRBV18 with TRBJ1-1, with 11 bases fitting TRBD1. The CDR3 has 18 amino acids. The ends lost 3 bases at V and 4 bases at J; junction bases unmatched: 13. Germline lookup yields CDR1 KGHSH and CDR2 LQKENI.